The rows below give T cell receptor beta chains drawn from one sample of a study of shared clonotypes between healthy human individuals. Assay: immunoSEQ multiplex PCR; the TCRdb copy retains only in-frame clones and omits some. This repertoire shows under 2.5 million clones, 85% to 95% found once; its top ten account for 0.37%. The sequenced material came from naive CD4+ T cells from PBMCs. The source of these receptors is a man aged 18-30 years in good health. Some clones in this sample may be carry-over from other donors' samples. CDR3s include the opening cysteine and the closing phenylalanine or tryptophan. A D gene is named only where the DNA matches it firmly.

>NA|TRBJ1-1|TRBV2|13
CASSFQGWTEAFF
TGTGCCAGCAGCTTCCAGGGGTGGACTGAAGCTTTCTTT
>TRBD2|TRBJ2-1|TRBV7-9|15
CASSLPSGDYNEQFF
TGTGCCAGCAGCTTACCTAGCGGGGACTACAATGAGCAGTTCTTC
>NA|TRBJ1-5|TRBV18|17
CASSPQQAPQSNQPQHF
TGTGCCAGCTCACCGCAGCAGGCACCGCAGAGCAATCAGCCCCAGCATTTT
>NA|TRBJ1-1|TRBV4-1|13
CASSQVRDTEAFF
TGCGCCAGCAGCCAGGTCAGAGACACTGAAGCTTTCTTT
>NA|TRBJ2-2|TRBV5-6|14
CASSTARGSGELFF
TGTGCCAGCAGCACAGCGAGGGGGTCCGGGGAGCTGTTTTTT
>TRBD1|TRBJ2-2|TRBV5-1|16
CASSSRDRPNTGELFF
TGCGCCAGCAGCTCCCGGGACAGGCCGAACACCGGGGAGCTGTTTTTT
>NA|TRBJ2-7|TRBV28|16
CASSTQWGRDNYEQYF
TGTGCCAGCAGTACGCAATGGGGCAGGGACAACTACGAGCAGTACTTC
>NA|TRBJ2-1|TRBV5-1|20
CASSLSLAQQKSSSYNEQFF
TGCGCCAGCAGCTTGAGCCTAGCCCAACAGAAGTCAAGCTCCTACAATGAGCAGTTCTTC
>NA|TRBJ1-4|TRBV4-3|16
CASSPRHTGGGEKLFF
TGCGCCAGCAGCCCTAGGCACACGGGGGGTGGTGAAAAACTGTTTTTT
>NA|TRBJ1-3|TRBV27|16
CASSPSRSFSGNTIYF
TGTGCCAGCAGTCCCAGTCGGAGTTTCTCTGGAAACACCATATATTTT
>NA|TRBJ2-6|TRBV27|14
CASSRETGANVLTF
TGTGCCAGCAGTCGGGAGACTGGGGCCAACGTCCTGACTTTC
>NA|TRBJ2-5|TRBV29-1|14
CSVGGITSAETQYF
TGCAGCGTTGGAGGAATTACTAGTGCGGAGACCCAGTACTTC